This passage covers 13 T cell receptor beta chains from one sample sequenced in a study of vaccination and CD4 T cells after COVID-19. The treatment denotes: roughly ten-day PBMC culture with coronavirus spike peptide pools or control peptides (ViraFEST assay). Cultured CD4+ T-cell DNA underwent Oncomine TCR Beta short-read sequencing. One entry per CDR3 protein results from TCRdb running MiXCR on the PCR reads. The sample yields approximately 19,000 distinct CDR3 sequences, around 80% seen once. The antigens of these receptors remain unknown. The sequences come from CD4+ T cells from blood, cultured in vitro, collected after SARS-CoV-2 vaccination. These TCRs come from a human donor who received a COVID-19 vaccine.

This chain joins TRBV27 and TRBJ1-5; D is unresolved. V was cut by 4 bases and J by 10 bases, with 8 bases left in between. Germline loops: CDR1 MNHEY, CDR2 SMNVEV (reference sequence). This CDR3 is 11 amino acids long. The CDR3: CASSCWKPQHF. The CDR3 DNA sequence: TGTGCCAGCAGTTGTTGGAAACCCCAGCATTTT.

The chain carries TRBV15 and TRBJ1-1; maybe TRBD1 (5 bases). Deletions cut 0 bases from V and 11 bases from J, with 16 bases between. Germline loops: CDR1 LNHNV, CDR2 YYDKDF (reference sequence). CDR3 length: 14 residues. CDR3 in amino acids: CATSRDSPGKGAFF. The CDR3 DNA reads TGTGCCACCAGCAGAGATTCCCCGGGGAAGGGGGCTTTCTTT.

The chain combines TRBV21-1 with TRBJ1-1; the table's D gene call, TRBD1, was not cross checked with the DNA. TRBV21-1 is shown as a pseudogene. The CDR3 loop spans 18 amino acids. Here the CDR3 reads CASSRPRGRTGGYTEAFF. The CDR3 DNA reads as TGTGCCAGCAGCCGTCCGCGTGGGAGGACAGGGGGCTACACTGAAGCTTTCTTT.

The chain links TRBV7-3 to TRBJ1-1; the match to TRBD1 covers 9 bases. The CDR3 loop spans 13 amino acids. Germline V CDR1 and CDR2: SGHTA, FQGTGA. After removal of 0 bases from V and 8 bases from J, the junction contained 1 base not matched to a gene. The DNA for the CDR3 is TGTGCCAGCAGCTTAACGGGACAGGGCGAAGCTTTCTTT. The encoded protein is CASSLTGQGEAFF. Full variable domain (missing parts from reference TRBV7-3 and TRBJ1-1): GAGVSQTPSNKVTEKGKYVELRCDPISGHTALYWYRQSLGQGPEFLIYFQGTGAADDSGLPNDRFFAVRPEGSVSTLKIQRTERGDSAVYLCASSLTGQGEAFFGQGTRLTVV.

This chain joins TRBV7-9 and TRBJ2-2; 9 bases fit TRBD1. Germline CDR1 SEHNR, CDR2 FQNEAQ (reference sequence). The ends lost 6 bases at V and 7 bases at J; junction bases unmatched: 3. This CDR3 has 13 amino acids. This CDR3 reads CASSTGGGGELFF. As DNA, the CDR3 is TGTGCCAGCAGTACAGGGGGCGGCGGGGAGCTGTTTTTT.

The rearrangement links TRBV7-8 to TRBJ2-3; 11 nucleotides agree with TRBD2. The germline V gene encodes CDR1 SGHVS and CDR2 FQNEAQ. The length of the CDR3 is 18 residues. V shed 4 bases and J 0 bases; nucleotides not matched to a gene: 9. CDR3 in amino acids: CASSSKSRLAGSTDTQYF. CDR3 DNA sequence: TGTGCCAGCAGCTCTAAAAGCCGACTAGCGGGAAGCACAGATACGCAGTATTTT.

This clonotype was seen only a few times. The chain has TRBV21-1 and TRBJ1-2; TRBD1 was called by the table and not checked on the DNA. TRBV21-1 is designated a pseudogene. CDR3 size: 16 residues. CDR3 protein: CASSKGTEPLRRGYTF. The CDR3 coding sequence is TGTGCCAGCAGCAAAGGGACGGAGCCCTTAAGGCGCGGCTACACCTTC.

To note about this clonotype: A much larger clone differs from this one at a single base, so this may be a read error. CDR3 in amino acids: CSARDGHSSYEHYF. CDR3 in DNA: TGCAGTGCTAGAGACGGGCATAGCTCCTACGAGCATTACTTC. The chain employs TRBV20-1 and TRBJ2-7, with D hard to call. The CDR3 totals 14 residues. Germline V gives CDR1 DFQATT, CDR2 SNEGSKA (reference sequence).

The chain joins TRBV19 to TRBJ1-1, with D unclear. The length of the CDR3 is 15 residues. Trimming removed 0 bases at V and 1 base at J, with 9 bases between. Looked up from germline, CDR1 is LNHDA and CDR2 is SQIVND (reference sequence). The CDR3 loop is CASSIDPDGNTEAFF. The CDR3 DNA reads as TGTGCCAGTAGTATAGACCCGGACGGGAACACTGAAGCTTTCTTT.

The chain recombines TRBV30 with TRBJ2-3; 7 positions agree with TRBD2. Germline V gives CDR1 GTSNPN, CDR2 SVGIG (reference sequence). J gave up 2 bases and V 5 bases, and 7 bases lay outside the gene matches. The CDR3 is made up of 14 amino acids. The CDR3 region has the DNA TGTGCCTGGGAAACTAGCGAGAACACAGATACGCAGTATTTT. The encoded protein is CAWETSENTDTQYF.

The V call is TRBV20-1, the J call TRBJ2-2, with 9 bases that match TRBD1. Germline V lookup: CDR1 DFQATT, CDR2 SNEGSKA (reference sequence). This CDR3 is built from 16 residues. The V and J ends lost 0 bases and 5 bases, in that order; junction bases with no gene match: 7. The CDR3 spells CSARDLGTGNTGELFF. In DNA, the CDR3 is TGCAGTGCTAGAGATCTAGGGACAGGGAATACCGGGGAGCTGTTTTTT.

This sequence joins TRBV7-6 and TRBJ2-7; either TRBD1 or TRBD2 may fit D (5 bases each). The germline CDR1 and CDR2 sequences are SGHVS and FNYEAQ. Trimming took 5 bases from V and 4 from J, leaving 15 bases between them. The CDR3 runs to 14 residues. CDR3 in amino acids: CASSPPDRLYEQYF. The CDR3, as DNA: TGTGCCAGCAGCCCCCCCGACAGACTATACGAGCAGTACTTC.

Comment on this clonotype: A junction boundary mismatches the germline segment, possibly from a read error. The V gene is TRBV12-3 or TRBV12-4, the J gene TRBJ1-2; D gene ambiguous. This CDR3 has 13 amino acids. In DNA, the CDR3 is TGTGCCAGAAGTTTAGTATCGACCTATGGCTACACCTTC. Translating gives CARSLVSTYGYTF.